This T cell receptor beta chain stems from a study of CD8 T cells in ankylosing spondylitis. Each TCR beta library was made by quantitative 5'-RACE that incorporated molecular barcodes. TCRdb used MiXCR to reprocess the 5' RACE reads, holding one entry per CDR3 protein. The data show roughly 150,000 distinct CDR3 sequences, 7% to 8% seen once. At least ten counts were recorded for this clonotype. Its antigen is unidentified. Study outcomes and limitations: Significantly higher representation of disease-linked clones was reported for matched ankylosing spondylitis synovial fluid.

Material: blood, either unsorted or a sorted T cell fraction (not recorded which). This receptor was taken from a female donor with ankylosing spondylitis or in good health (not recorded which).

The CDR3 region is CASSGAGIYGYTF. CDR3 sequence (DNA): TGTGCCAGCAGCGGGGCGGGGATCTATGGCTACACCTTC. This chain joins TRBV12-3 or TRBV12-4 and TRBJ1-2; D perhaps matches TRBD1 (5 bases). V shed 6 bases and J shed 4 bases, with 12 bases lying between them. This CDR3 contains 13 residues.